A single sample is the source of the 6 T cell receptor beta chains below, sequenced in a study of cytomegalovirus exposure and HLA in healthy donors (dated by TCRdb to about 2017). Library method: the immunoSEQ multiplex PCR assay. The multiplex PCR relied on a mix of 60 forward primers for TCR Vbeta segments and 13 reverse primers for TCR Jbeta segments. Drawn from immuneACCESS, this table holds only the in-frame rearrangements with V and J called that TCRdb kept. Clones are partly lost; checked studies trace under half to an unresolved V gene and leave the rest unexplained. The sample includes over 130,000 clones, with roughly two thirds observed a single time. The ten largest make up around 1.9% of the sample. The sequencing input was PBMCs. These receptors were collected from a male donor in good health and CMV-seronegative.

The rearrangement uses TRBV19 and TRBJ1-5, with D unclear. The CDR3 length is 14 residues. CDR1 and CDR2 (germline): LNHDA, SQIVND (reference sequence). V dropped 7 bases and J dropped 6 bases, with 16 bases sitting between them. Here the CDR3 DNA reads TGTGCCAGTACCCCCCCAGGCCCCGGTCAGCCCCAGCATTTT. As protein: CASTPPGPGQPQHF.

The chain couples TRBV5-8 to TRBJ1-4, with 7 bases that match TRBD1. The CDR3 spans 16 residues. From germline, CDR1 is SGHTS and CDR2 YDEGEE. V lost 3 bases to trimming and J lost 8 bases; unmatched junction nucleotides: 13. The CDR3 DNA sequence: TGTGCCAGCAGCTCATCGCCCGGACCGACAGGGGAAAAACTGTTTTTT. This translates into CASSSSPGPTGEKLFF.

The chain couples TRBV5-6 to TRBJ2-1; 7 positions match TRBD1. CDR3 length equals 16 residues. CDR1 SGHDT and CDR2 YYEEEE come from the germline V gene. The junction had 6 bases not matched to a gene; V was cut back by 2 bases and J by 1 base. In DNA form, the CDR3 reads TGTGCCAGCAGCTTAGGGGCAGGGGGATCCTACAATGAGCAGTTCTTC. This encodes CASSLGAGGSYNEQFF.

In this sample, this clone turned up a few times. The rearrangement joins TRBV4-1 to TRBJ2-2; TRBD2 agrees at 8 bases. J lost 1 base, V lost 1 base, and 8 bases had no gene match. This CDR3 is built from 18 residues. Germline CDR1 reads MGHRA; CDR2 reads YSYEKL. The CDR3 coding sequence is TGCGCCAGCAGCCAAGTAGTAAGACTAGCGAGGAACACCGGGGAGCTGTTTTTT. This gives the protein CASSQVVRLARNTGELFF.

The J gene is TRBJ2-5, the V gene TRBV9; 8 bases are a match to TRBD2. This CDR3 has 16 amino acids. The V and J ends lost 3 bases and 1 base, in that order; junction bases with no gene match: 8. CDR1 and CDR2 (germline): SGDLS, YYNGEE. CDR3 residues: CASSANLGGAQETQYF. CDR3 coding DNA: TGTGCCAGCAGCGCCAACCTCGGGGGGGCCCAAGAGACCCAGTACTTC.

The V and J genes are TRBV19 and TRBJ1-4; 9 nucleotides match TRBD1. CDR1 LNHDA and CDR2 SQIVND come from the germline V gene (reference sequence). The trim removed 8 bases at V and 6 bases at J, leaving 4 bases unmatched. The CDR3 runs 13 residues. The CDR3 region has the DNA TGTGCCAGTGTACAGGGGGCGCATGAAAAACTGTTTTTT. This gives the protein CASVQGAHEKLFF. The whole variable domain, filled in from reference TRBV19 and TRBJ1-4, reads DGGITQSPKYLFRKEGQNVTLSCEQNLNHDAMYWYRQDPGQGLRLIYYSQIVNDFQKGDIAEGYSVSREKKESFPLTVTSAQKNPTAFYLCASVQGAHEKLFFGSGTQLSVL.